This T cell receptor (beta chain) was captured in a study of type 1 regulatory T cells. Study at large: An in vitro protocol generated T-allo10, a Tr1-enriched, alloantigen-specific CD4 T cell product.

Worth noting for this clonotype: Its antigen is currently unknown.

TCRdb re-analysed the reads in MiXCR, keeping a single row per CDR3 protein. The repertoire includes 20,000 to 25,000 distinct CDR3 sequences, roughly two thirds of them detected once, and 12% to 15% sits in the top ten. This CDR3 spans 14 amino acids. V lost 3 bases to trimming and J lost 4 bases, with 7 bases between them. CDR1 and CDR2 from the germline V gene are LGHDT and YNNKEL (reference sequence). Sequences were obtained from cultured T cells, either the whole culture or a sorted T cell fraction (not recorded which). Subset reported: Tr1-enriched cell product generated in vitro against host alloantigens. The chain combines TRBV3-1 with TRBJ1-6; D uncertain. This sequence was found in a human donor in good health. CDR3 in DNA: TGTGCCAGCAGCCAGACTGATTATAATTCACCCCTCCACTTT. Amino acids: CASSQTDYNSPLHF.